The 21 T cell receptor beta chains below were found in one sample sequenced in a study of neurological immune-mediated disorders. TCRdb itself ran the 5' RACE reads through MiXCR, one entry per CDR3 protein. In the table there are roughly 25,000 distinct CDR3 sequences, about 2.6% of which are singletons. The sequenced sample was PBMCs. All receptors derive from a woman aged 45 to 65 with multiple sclerosis.

Judged by abundance, this clonotype is medium-sized. The chain combines TRBV20-1 with TRBJ1-1; D gene ambiguous. CDR1 and CDR2 from the germline V gene are DFQATT and SNEGSKA (reference sequence). This CDR3 has 12 amino acids. Trimming removed 6 bases at V and 4 bases at J, with 12 bases between. The CDR3 DNA sequence: TGCAGTGCGGCGGTGGGTTCCACTGAAGCTTTCTTT. Translated: CSAAVGSTEAFF.

This clonotype was detected many times. The chain is built from TRBV11-3 and TRBJ2-7, with D hard to call. The germline V and J ends were trimmed by 7 bases and 2 bases, with 12 bases remaining between them. Germline V gives CDR1 SGHNT, CDR2 YENEEA. The CDR3 is 13 amino acids. CDR3 DNA: TGTGCCAGCAAGACACCACCCGCCTACGAGCAGTACTTC. Protein product: CASKTPPAYEQYF.

Turning to this clonotype: This sequence may be a read error, since a much larger clone differs from it by one base. The conserved phenylalanine or tryptophan normally closing the CDR3 is absent here, so this likely arose from a read error. This chain uses TRBV5-8 with TRBJ1-2; 9 bases match TRBD1. There are 11 residues in the CDR3. V lost 7 bases to trimming and J lost 5 bases; unmatched junction nucleotides: 0. Germline V gene data show CDR1 as SGHTS and CDR2 as YDEGEE. The CDR3 loop reads CASGTGYGYTC. CDR3 sequence (DNA): TGTGCCAGCGGGACAGGGTATGGCTACACCTGC.

This clonotype was counted ten times or more. This chain joins TRBV5-4 and TRBJ2-5, with 9 positions matching TRBD2. Germline V gene data show CDR1 as SGHNT and CDR2 as YYREEE (reference sequence). The length of the CDR3 is 15 residues. V gave up 0 bases and J gave up 1 base; unmatched junction bases: 1. CDR3 region: CASSLGGRAQETQYF. The CDR3 DNA reads TGTGCCAGCAGCTTGGGCGGGAGGGCCCAAGAGACCCAGTACTTC.

With respect to this clonotype: A read error may explain this, as a much larger clone is one base away. The J gene is TRBJ2-3, the V gene TRBV2, with no clear D. This CDR3 contains 14 residues. V lost 8 bases and J 0 bases, leaving 12 bases between the germline ends. CDR1 is SNHLY, CDR2 FYNNEI, per germline. CDR3: CASGQDNSTDTQYF. The CDR3 nucleotides read TGTGCCAGCGGCCAAGACAATAGCACAGATACGCAGTATTTT.

This clonotype appeared many times. V usage is TRBV7-6 and J usage is TRBJ2-7; maybe TRBD1 (6 bases). CDR1 is SGHVS and CDR2 is FNYEAQ in the germline V gene. This CDR3 spans 17 amino acids. Trimming cost V 0 bases and J 2 bases, with 17 bases left between them. CDR3 loop: CASSLALRTVRAYEQYF. The CDR3 DNA reads as TGTGCCAGCAGCTTAGCGCTAAGGACAGTCCGAGCCTACGAGCAGTACTTC.

In this sample, this clonotype turned up many times. CDR3 coding DNA: TGCAGCCTGGTCGCTAGCGGGAGGGCCGGGCGCACAGATACGCAGTATTTT. It yields the protein CSLVASGRAGRTDTQYF. The genes are TRBV29-1 and TRBJ2-3; 12 bases agree with TRBD2. Germline trimming cut 8 bases from V and 1 base from J; bases unmatched to any gene: 13. This CDR3 contains 17 residues. Germline V gene data show CDR1 as SQVTM and CDR2 as ANQGSEA.

This clonotype occurred many times. The CDR3 DNA reads TGCGCCAGCAGCTTGGTGGGAGGAGTGGCTTACAATGAGCAGTTCTTC. This translates into CASSLVGGVAYNEQFF. J is TRBJ2-1 and V is TRBV5-1, with D perhaps matching TRBD2 (6 bases). The germline gives CDR1 SGHRS, CDR2 YFSETQ. The CDR3 runs 16 residues. V lost 0 bases, J lost 4 bases, and 14 bases lay in between.

This clonotype occurred many times. This chain uses TRBV20-1 with TRBJ2-1; 14 bases are shared with TRBD2. The junction had 7 bases not matched to a gene; V was cut back by 6 bases and J by 0 bases. The length of the CDR3 is 17 residues. Germline V lookup: CDR1 DFQATT, CDR2 SNEGSKA (reference sequence). The CDR3 here is CSALGTSGSTSYNEQFF. As DNA, the CDR3 is TGCAGTGCCCTAGGGACTAGCGGGAGTACCTCCTACAATGAGCAGTTCTTC.

This clonotype was recorded many times. This chain links TRBV7-9 with TRBJ2-7; D is uncertain. Looked up from germline, CDR1 is SEHNR and CDR2 is FQNEAQ (reference sequence). V lost 3 bases and J lost 3, with 9 bases in between. The CDR3 extends over 13 amino acids. CDR3 loop: CASSFSPSYEQYF. For the CDR3, the DNA is TGTGCCAGCAGCTTTTCGCCCAGCTACGAGCAGTACTTC.

This clonotype was seen at least ten times. J is TRBJ1-1 and V is TRBV5-1; D ambiguous. The CDR3 has 13 residues. The ends were cut back, 4 bases at V and 0 bases at J, with 7 bases in the middle. The V gene's germline CDR1 is SGHRS and CDR2 YFSETQ. The DNA for the CDR3 is TGCGCCAGCAGCCTGGCGTTGAACACTGAAGCTTTCTTT. As protein: CASSLALNTEAFF.

This clonotype is labeled medium-sized. The chain carries TRBV4-1 and TRBJ2-5, with 9 nucleotides matching TRBD1. The trim removed 3 bases at V and 5 bases at J, leaving 10 bases unmatched. CDR1 MGHRA and CDR2 YSYEKL come from the germline V gene. The CDR3 covers 16 residues. CDR3 sequence reads: CASSQLQQGTGETQYF. CDR3 nucleotide sequence: TGCGCCAGCAGCCAGTTACAGCAGGGGACAGGGGAGACCCAGTACTTC.

At least ten counts were recorded for this clonotype. The chain is built from TRBV29-1 and TRBJ2-5; TRBD2 matches at 12 bases. Germline V lookup: CDR1 SQVTM, CDR2 ANQGSEA. V shed 7 bases and J 5 bases; nucleotides not matched to a gene: 5. This CDR3 spans 13 amino acids. CDR3 loop: CSARLAGVETQYF. The CDR3 DNA reads TGCAGCGCAAGACTAGCGGGGGTGGAGACCCAGTACTTC.

This clonotype has a count of ten or more. The gene calls are TRBV7-2 and TRBJ1-5; no definite D call. The length of the CDR3 is 15 residues. Trimming removed 4 bases from V and 3 bases from J, with 13 bases in between. CDR1 SGHTA and CDR2 FQGNSA come from the germline V gene. The CDR3 spells CASSSHGRDNQPQHF. The CDR3 region has the DNA TGTGCCAGCAGCTCACACGGACGGGACAATCAGCCCCAGCATTTT.

This clonotype is medium-sized in the sample. V and J are TRBV24-1 and TRBJ1-2; possible D gene TRBD1, 5 bases. CDR3 size: 12 residues. The germline V and J ends were trimmed by 7 bases and 1 base, with 6 bases remaining between them. Germline V gene data show CDR1 as KGHDR and CDR2 as SFDVKD. This CDR3 reads CATSQGNYGYTF. The CDR3 DNA reads as TGTGCCACCAGCCAGGGTAACTATGGCTACACCTTC.

This clonotype was detected many times. This chain connects TRBV2 to TRBJ1-1; weak D call: TRBD1 (5 bases). The CDR3 totals 15 residues. V dropped 7 bases and J dropped 8 bases, with 23 bases sitting between them. CDR1 and CDR2 from the germline V gene are SNHLY and FYNNEI. The CDR3 region has the DNA TGTGCCAGCACCCCTAACGGGGACTTCCAGGGCGAAGCTTTCTTT. Translation gives CASTPNGDFQGEAFF.

This clonotype came up many times. The chain couples TRBV27 to TRBJ2-7, with D maybe TRBD2 (5 bases). The CDR3 runs to 13 residues. The ends were cut back, 3 bases at V and 5 bases at J, with 11 bases in the middle. Germline-derived CDR1 and CDR2 are MNHEY and SMNVEV (reference sequence). CDR3 DNA sequence: TGTGCCAGCAGTTTCGGGGTGGCCGACGAGCAGTACTTC. It yields the protein CASSFGVADEQYF.

The rearrangement uses TRBV29-1 and TRBJ1-1; D remains ambiguous. Germline CDR1 reads SQVTM; CDR2 reads ANQGSEA. V dropped 4 bases and J dropped 1 base, with 10 bases sitting between them. CDR3 length: 13 residues. The CDR3 region has the DNA TGCAGCGTTGGCCAGGTGGAGAACACTGAAGCTTTCTTT. Amino acid sequence: CSVGQVENTEAFF.

This clonotype was seen ten or more times. The chain couples TRBV5-1 to TRBJ2-1; TRBD1 matches 7 bases. There are 17 residues in the CDR3. V lost 4 bases, J lost 0 bases, and 10 bases stayed unmatched. Germline CDR1 is SGHRS and CDR2 is YFSETQ. DNA for the CDR3: TGCGCCAGCAGCCTGAATCCGACAGGGAGCTCCTACAATGAGCAGTTCTTC. Translated, it gives CASSLNPTGSSYNEQFF.

This clonotype was picked up many times. The J gene is TRBJ1-1, the V gene TRBV20-1; D is uncertain. Germline CDR1 reads DFQATT; CDR2 reads SNEGSKA (reference sequence). This CDR3 has 13 residues. Trimming took 0 bases from V and 1 from J, leaving 6 bases between them. In DNA, the CDR3 is TGCAGTGCTAGAGATTTAAAGAACACTGAAGCTTTCTTT. Translated, it gives CSARDLKNTEAFF.

This clonotype was counted many times. As DNA, the CDR3 is TGCAGTGCTAGAGAAAGTCAGACCGAGCAGTACTTC. This gives the protein CSARESQTEQYF. The chain is built from TRBV20-1 and TRBJ2-7; D is undetermined. CDR1 and CDR2 from the germline V gene are DFQATT and SNEGSKA (reference sequence). Trimming cost V 0 bases and J 6 bases, with 9 bases left between them. CDR3 length equals 12 residues.